This entry concerns a single T cell receptor (beta chain). These data belong to a study of cytomegalovirus exposure and HLA in healthy donors. Primers included in the PCR were 60 Vbeta and 13 Jbeta primers. The protocol was immunoSEQ multiplex PCR, while the TCRdb copy is restricted to in-frame clones and leaves out a portion. The table includes about 67,000 clones, 68% detected once. Trimming stripped 2 bases from V and 2 bases from J, with 4 bases between. From germline, CDR1 is KGHSY and CDR2 FQNENV. CDR3 length: 13 residues. The sequenced sample was PBMCs. This TCR derives from a woman in her 30s in good health and CMV-seronegative. The V gene is TRBV16, the J gene TRBJ2-1; D is ambiguous. The CDR3 protein is CASSQPAYNEQFF. For the CDR3, the DNA is TGTGCCAGCAGCCAACCCGCCTACAATGAGCAGTTCTTC.